One sample yielded the 19 T cell receptor beta chains listed below, sequenced in a study of response to subunit inactivated influenza vaccine (dated by TCRdb to the late 2010s). Libraries came from RT-PCR. Instrument used: Illumina HiSeq 2500. TCRdb reran the public reads through fastp at Q25 and MiXCR, keeping productive beta chains. Entries that share a CDR3 protein sequence are merged under the most common genes and DNA. The sample has 500,000 to 550,000 distinct CDR3 sequences on record, approximately 7.2% of them singletons. Around 13% of the sample lies in the top ten. Sequenced here: PBMCs from blood, sampled less than 25 months after vaccination. These TCRs come from a man in his fifties or sixties who received an inactivated influenza vaccine. Donor details come from another sample of the same person, matched by shared clones.

This clonotype showed up many times. The chain has TRBV18 and TRBJ2-5, with 9 bases that match TRBD2. Looked up from germline, CDR1 is KGHSH and CDR2 is LQKENI. CDR3 length: 16 residues. Trimming removed 3 bases from V and 1 base from J; junction bases left unmatched: 6. In nucleotides, the CDR3 is TGTGCCAGCTCACCGTATAGCGGGGGCCTCCAAGAGACCCAGTACTTC. As protein: CASSPYSGGLQETQYF.

In its sample, this clonotype was seen many times. The chain carries TRBV5-1 and TRBJ2-5; no clear D. Germline CDR1 reads SGHRS; CDR2 reads YFSETQ. V gave up 1 base and J gave up 4 bases, with 17 bases separating them. The CDR3 consists of 16 residues. In nucleotides, the CDR3 is TGCGCCAGCAGCTTGAAAGGGCCAACTATCGCAGAGACCCAGTACTTC. It is translated as CASSLKGPTIAETQYF. The full variable domain, completed using reference TRBV5-1 and TRBJ2-5, is KAGVTQTPRYLIKTRGQQVTLSCSPISGHRSVSWYQQTPGQGLQFLFEYFSETQRNKGNFPGRFSGRQFSNSRSEMNVSTLELGDSALYLCASSLKGPTIAETQYFGPGTRLLVL.

This clonotype was counted between two and nine times. The chain links TRBV6-6 to TRBJ2-1; tentative D call: TRBD2 (5 bases). The CDR3 runs to 13 residues. From germline, CDR1 is MNHNY and CDR2 SVGAGI (reference sequence). V lost 6 bases and J 3 bases, leaving 9 bases between the germline ends. CDR3 protein: CASREEIYNEQFF. Here the CDR3 DNA reads TGTGCCAGCAGGGAGGAGATCTACAATGAGCAGTTCTTC.

J is TRBJ1-2 and V is TRBV5-1; perhaps TRBD1 as D (6 bases). In germline, CDR1 is SGHRS, CDR2 YFSETQ. This CDR3 spans 16 amino acids. Trimming took 5 bases from V and 3 from J, leaving 20 bases between them. The CDR3 loop reads CASSYRAPPPHYGYTF. In DNA form, the CDR3 reads TGCGCCAGCAGTTACAGGGCGCCCCCACCGCACTATGGCTACACCTTC.

The chain joins TRBV6-5 to TRBJ1-1; D call uncertain. There are 16 residues in the CDR3. Germline assignment: CDR1 MNHEY and CDR2 SVGAGI. V was shortened by 4 bases and J by 5 bases, with 20 bases between the two germline ends. Here the CDR3 reads CASSSPTRRTRTEAFF. The CDR3 DNA is TGTGCCAGCAGTTCACCTACGAGGAGGACCCGGACTGAAGCTTTCTTT.

This clonotype turned up a few times. This chain connects TRBV18 to TRBJ1-4; possibly TRBD1 for D (6 bases). This CDR3 spans 16 amino acids. V dropped 3 bases and J dropped 4 bases, with 15 bases sitting between them. Per the germline V gene, CDR1 is KGHSH and CDR2 is LQKENI. The CDR3 region is CASSPVMDSINEKLFF. The DNA of the CDR3 is TGTGCCAGCTCACCTGTGATGGACAGCATTAATGAAAAACTGTTTTTT.

The V and J genes are TRBV20-1 and TRBJ2-5; the match to TRBD1 covers 7 bases. The CDR3 extends over 13 amino acids. With 3 bases clipped from V and 3 bases from J, the junction kept 4 bases outside the gene matches. From germline, CDR1 is DFQATT and CDR2 SNEGSKA (reference sequence). DNA of the CDR3: TGCAGTGCTAGGGGACAGAGTAAAGAGACCCAGTACTTC. Protein sequence: CSARGQSKETQYF.

This rearrangement joins TRBV9 to TRBJ2-3; D is perhaps TRBD2 (5 bases). CDR1 SGDLS and CDR2 YYNGEE come from the germline V gene. The CDR3 has 15 amino acids. Trimming took 0 bases from V and 0 from J, leaving 8 bases between them. This chain's CDR3 is CASSVVWTSTDTQYF. Here the CDR3 DNA reads TGTGCCAGCAGCGTAGTGTGGACTAGCACAGATACGCAGTATTTT.

Only a few counts were recorded for this clonotype. The chain links TRBV10-3 to TRBJ1-1; 8 bases match TRBD1. Germline V gene lookup returns CDR1 ENHRY and CDR2 SYGVKD. Trimming at V came to 5 bases and at J to 1 base, leaving 6 bases not matched to a gene. The CDR3 spans 15 residues. The CDR3 bases are TGTGCCATCAGTCCGGGACAGGTATCGAACACTGAAGCTTTCTTT. It yields the protein CAISPGQVSNTEAFF.

The chain uses TRBV18 and TRBJ1-6; TRBD1 is a possible D gene (5 bases). The CDR3 spans 15 residues. Trimming removed 4 bases from V and 9 bases from J, with 16 bases in between. CDR1 is KGHSH, CDR2 LQKENI, per germline. The CDR3 reads CASSQGPGIGSPLHF. For the CDR3, the DNA is TGTGCCAGCTCACAGGGGCCGGGAATCGGTTCACCCCTCCACTTT.

This clonotype was found a few times. This chain links TRBV29-1 with TRBJ2-5, with 11 bases fitting TRBD2. Losses at the gene ends were 6 bases for V and 2 bases for J; bases not matched to a gene: 2. The germline CDR1 and CDR2 sequences are SQVTM and ANQGSEA. This CDR3 has 13 residues. CDR3 in DNA: TGCAGCGTCCGACTAGCGGGACAAGAGACCCAGTACTTC. Its translation is CSVRLAGQETQYF. The whole variable domain, filled in from reference TRBV29-1 and TRBJ2-5, reads SAVISQKPSRDICQRGTSLTIQCQVDSQVTMMFWYRQQPGQSLTLIATANQGSEATYESGFVIDKFPISRPNLTFSTLTVSNMSPEDSSIYLCSVRLAGQETQYFGPGTRLLVL.

This clonotype came up a few times. The chain employs TRBV25-1 and TRBJ2-5; 8 bases map to TRBD2. This CDR3 is built from 14 residues. Germline CDR1 MGHDK, CDR2 SYGVNS. Germline trimming cut 5 bases from V and 3 bases from J; bases unmatched to any gene: 5. The DNA for the CDR3 is TGTGCCAGCAGTCTCGGGAGGGGGGAAGAGACCCAGTACTTC. Residues: CASSLGRGEETQYF.

This clonotype was detected many times. The genes are TRBV9 and TRBJ2-7; 8 positions match TRBD2. Germline trimming cut 0 bases from V and 3 bases from J; bases unmatched to any gene: 11. CDR1 is SGDLS, CDR2 YYNGEE, per germline. CDR3 length equals 17 residues. CDR3 nucleotide sequence: TGTGCCAGCAGCGTAGCAAGCGGGAGTGGGGGGTTCTACGAGCAGTACTTC. Its translation is CASSVASGSGGFYEQYF.

On this clonotype itself: Because the CDR3's place on the DNA is in doubt, the DNA is left out and the CDR3 is given as listed by TCRdb. The rearrangement joins TRBV5-1 to TRBJ1-4; the table names TRBD1, a call not compared with the DNA. Germline V gene sequence: CDR1 SGHRS, CDR2 YFSETQ. The CDR3 spans 14 amino acids, including both terminal residues. The CDR3 here is CASSFGQGGKNCFF.

This clonotype was observed many times. This chain links TRBV7-2 with TRBJ2-1; D call uncertain. CDR1 is SGHTA and CDR2 is FQGNSA in the germline V gene. With 2 bases removed from V and 7 bases from J, the gap between germline ends came to 6 bases. The CDR3 covers 12 residues. The CDR3 nucleotides are TGTGCCAGCAGCTTAATAGCTAATGAGCAGTTCTTC. It yields the protein CASSLIANEQFF.

CDR3 nucleotide sequence: TGTGCCAGCAGCTTGTTTAGAACTAGCGGGAGCTCCTACAATGAGCAGTTCTTC. It yields the protein CASSLFRTSGSSYNEQFF. The chain couples TRBV5-6 to TRBJ2-1; 11 bases are shared with TRBD2. CDR3 size: 18 residues. Germline V gives CDR1 SGHDT, CDR2 YYEEEE. V shed 1 base, J shed 0 bases, and the junction held 6 bases outside the gene matches.

This rearrangement joins TRBV6-5 to TRBJ1-1, with unresolved D. V was shortened by 8 bases and J by 11 bases, with 15 bases between the two germline ends. Germline-derived CDR1 and CDR2 are MNHEY and SVGAGI. The CDR3 spans 11 residues. CDR3 sequence reads: CASGTAPGAFF. CDR3 nucleotide sequence: TGTGCCAGCGGAACAGCGCCAGGCGCTTTCTTT.

This clonotype was picked up many times. This sequence joins TRBV6-5 and TRBJ1-2; 8 nucleotides match TRBD1. Unmatched junction bases numbered 1, after V lost 0 bases and J lost 7 bases. CDR1 is MNHEY and CDR2 is SVGAGI in the germline V gene. The CDR3 length is 13 residues. The CDR3 region has the DNA TGTGCCAGCAGTTACTCGACAGGGGTTGGCTACACCTTC. This gives the protein CASSYSTGVGYTF.

At least ten counts were recorded for this clonotype. The chain is built from TRBV5-1 and TRBJ2-7, with D perhaps matching TRBD1 (6 bases). Per the germline V gene, CDR1 is SGHRS and CDR2 is YFSETQ. V was pared by 0 bases and J by 7 bases, with 17 bases between. The CDR3 is made up of 15 amino acids. This CDR3 reads CASSLGGTPSWEQYF. In nucleotides, the CDR3 is TGCGCCAGCAGCTTGGGAGGGACACCGAGTTGGGAGCAGTACTTC.